This TCR beta chain was identified during a study of control samples from healthy donors and cancer patients (dated by TCRdb to about 2020). Library generation was performed with the immunoSEQ multiplex PCR assay. Here the immuneACCESS table is served through TCRdb, limited to in-frame sequences with V and J called. Missing clones are a known gap in these copies; in checked studies unresolved V genes cover under half, and the rest lacks a known reason. Counted in this sample were fewer than 200,000 clones; approximately 94% of them appeared once. The ten largest clones represent approximately 15% of the sample. Based on the germline V gene (reference sequence), the CDR1 and CDR2 sequences are LNHDA and SQIVND. The CDR3 holds 16 amino acids from the cysteine to the phenylalanine. Only the CDR3 part of the read is kept: 48 bases, read in frame from the first base. V and J are trimmed by 4 bases and 4 bases, and the gene matches miss 9 bases of the junction.

Worth noting for this clone: Its antigen is currently not known. Base qualities are not recorded, but no much larger clone differs from it by a single base.

Sequenced: PBMCs. The receptor chain draws on TRBV19 and TRBJ1-2, with 10 bases in between that match TRBD1. The TCR originated in a man between 60 and 75 years old with colorectal cancer. The DNA is TGTGCCAGTAGTAGCTCCGGGACAGGGGCCGTCTATGGCTACACCTTC. This gives the protein CASSSSGTGAVYGYTF.